One and the same sample provided the 4 T cell receptor beta chains below, sequenced in a study of blood T cells in healthy people across ages. Together with a sample-barcoded 5' primer, a J-beta primer mix was included in a second PCR lasting about 6 to 12 cycles. TCRdb reprocessed the 5' RACE reads via MiXCR and lists one record per CDR3 protein. The repertoire holds hundreds of thousands of distinct CDR3 sequences, with approximately 30% as singletons. The sample taken for sequencing was blood. These TCRs come from a woman aged 80 or over in good health.

The chain uses TRBV20-1 and TRBJ1-5; no clear D. CDR1 is DFQATT and CDR2 is SNEGSKA in the germline V gene (reference sequence). V lost 4 bases to trimming and J lost 0 bases, with 4 bases between them. The CDR3 is made up of 12 amino acids. The CDR3 reads CSATSSNQPQHF. The CDR3 bases are TGCAGTGCTACTAGTAGCAATCAGCCCCAGCATTTT.

In its sample, this clonotype was seen once. V and J are TRBV10-2 and TRBJ2-2, with 10 bases matching TRBD1. J lost 3 bases, V lost 6 bases, and 7 bases had no gene match. Looked up from germline, CDR1 is WSHSY and CDR2 is SAAADI. The length of the CDR3 is 16 residues. This chain's CDR3 is CASRNPGTGDTGELFF. For the CDR3, the DNA is TGCGCCAGCAGAAACCCCGGGACAGGGGACACCGGGGAGCTGTTTTTT.

A few counts support this clonotype. Here the CDR3 reads CASSWTGDNEQYF. CDR3 sequence (DNA): TGCGCCAGCAGCTGGACAGGGGACAATGAGCAGTACTTC. The gene calls are TRBV5-1 and TRBJ2-7, with 9 positions matching TRBD1. The CDR3 has 13 residues. V lost 3 bases and J lost 7; bases outside the gene matches: 5. From germline, CDR1 is SGHRS and CDR2 YFSETQ. Using reference TRBV5-1 and TRBJ2-7 for the parts outside the CDR3, the full variable domain is KAGVTQTPRYLIKTRGQQVTLSCSPISGHRSVSWYQQTPGQGLQFLFEYFSETQRNKGNFPGRFSGRQFSNSRSEMNVSTLELGDSALYLCASSWTGDNEQYFGPGTRLTVT.

There are a few counts of this clonotype. Given a much more abundant clone one base away, this may be a read error. This rearrangement joins TRBV15 to TRBJ2-5; 9 positions agree with TRBD1. There are 14 residues in the CDR3. Germline loops: CDR1 LNHNV, CDR2 YYDKDF (reference sequence). Trimming removed 4 bases from V and 11 bases from J; junction bases left unmatched: 11. The CDR3: CATSTYRGRGEQYF. CDR3 in DNA: TGTGCCACCAGCACGTACAGGGGGCGAGGTGAGCAGTACTTC.